The present entry profiles one T cell receptor beta chain with its context. This specimen comes from a study of T cell changes during pregnancy in multiple sclerosis. The CDR3 contains 17 residues. Germline V gene sequence: CDR1 LGHNA, CDR2 YNFKEQ. V shed 0 bases and J 0 bases; nucleotides not matched to a gene: 3. The method was immunoSEQ multiplex PCR; TCRdb's version includes in-frame clones alone and lacks a portion of them. The table lists around 100,000 clones, 80% to 95% of them singletons. This TCR was recovered from a female donor with multiple sclerosis, enrolled in a pregnancy study. Sequencing used peripheral blood, obtained after pregnancy. The rearrangement uses TRBV4-2 and TRBJ2-4, with 9 positions matching TRBD1. CDR3 residues: CASSQDRQGGAKNIQYF. For the CDR3, the DNA is TGTGCCAGCAGCCAAGATCGACAGGGGGGAGCCAAAAACATTCAGTACTTC.